This TCR beta chain emerged from a study of cytomegalovirus exposure and HLA in healthy donors. As for the study in general: Later analysis reported that the roughly 110 validation repertoires shared the platform of the 650 to 700 first-cohort repertoires.

General observations from the study: Generally TCR sequences proved uncommon, though certain public TCRs appeared in numerous donors. The study put under 200 TCR beta chains on its list as cytomegalovirus-associated. Among the CMV-associated chains, three were confirmed in vitro as specific for CMV antigens.

This CDR3 is built from 20 residues. The germline V gene has CDR1 SGHDN and CDR2 FVKESK. V lost 0 bases, J lost 5 bases, and 18 bases stayed unmatched. Repertoires were generated with immunoSEQ multiplex PCR, while TCRdb's copy carries only in-frame clones and drops some. The table records some 110,000 clones, around 87% of them present only once. Concerning this clone: The target antigen is unknown.

This chain connects TRBV14 to TRBJ2-2, with 7 bases aligning to TRBD1. Sequenced input: PBMCs. This clonotype was sampled from a young woman in good health and CMV-seropositive. The DNA of the CDR3 is TGTGCCAGCAGCCAAGACTTCATCAGAACCGGGACAGCAATTACCGGGGAGCTGTTTTTT. Translated: CASSQDFIRTGTAITGELFF.